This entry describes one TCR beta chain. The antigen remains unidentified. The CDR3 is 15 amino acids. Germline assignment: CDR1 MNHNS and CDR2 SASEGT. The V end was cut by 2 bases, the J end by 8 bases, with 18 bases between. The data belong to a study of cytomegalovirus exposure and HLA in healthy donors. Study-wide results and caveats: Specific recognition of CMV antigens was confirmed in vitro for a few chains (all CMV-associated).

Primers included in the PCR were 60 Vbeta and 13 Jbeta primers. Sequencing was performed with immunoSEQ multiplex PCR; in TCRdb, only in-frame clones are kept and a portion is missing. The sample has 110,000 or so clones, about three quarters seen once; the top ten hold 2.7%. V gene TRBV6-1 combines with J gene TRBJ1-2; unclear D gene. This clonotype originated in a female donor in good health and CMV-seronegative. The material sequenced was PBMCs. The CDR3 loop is CASSENQKTGRGYTF. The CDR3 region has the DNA TGTGCCAGCAGTGAAAACCAAAAGACCGGGAGAGGCTACACCTTC.